This TCR beta chain was documented in a study of blood T cell repertoires in COVID-19. Across the study: Samples taken during acute and convalescent COVID-19 were collected in the United States, Italy and Spain. From T cells, B-cell-depleted T cells, or PBMCs came the material, which was cDNA or gDNA.

Authors' processing steps: Estimated nucleated cell counts came from reference gene primer amplification. The table came from immunoSEQ multiplex PCR; TCRdb's copy has only in-frame clones and leaves some out. The V and J calls and clone size come from that table; D and trimming were worked out from the DNA. Of 100,000 to 140,000 clones detected, around four fifths appear once; the ten largest clones hold roughly 4%. V trimming: 0 bases; J trimming: 3 bases; junction bases outside the gene matches: 10. The CDR3 has 17 residues. The germline gives CDR1 SGHRS, CDR2 YFSETQ. This clone was picked up one time.

Sequenced input: peripheral blood. The receptor's source is a man between 65 and 79 years old with acute or convalescent COVID-19. The chain has TRBV5-1 and TRBJ2-7; 9 bases match TRBD1. The CDR3 sequence is CASSLGPFGTGNYEQYF. Written as DNA, the CDR3 is TGCGCCAGCAGCTTGGGCCCTTTCGGGACAGGGAACTACGAGCAGTACTTC.